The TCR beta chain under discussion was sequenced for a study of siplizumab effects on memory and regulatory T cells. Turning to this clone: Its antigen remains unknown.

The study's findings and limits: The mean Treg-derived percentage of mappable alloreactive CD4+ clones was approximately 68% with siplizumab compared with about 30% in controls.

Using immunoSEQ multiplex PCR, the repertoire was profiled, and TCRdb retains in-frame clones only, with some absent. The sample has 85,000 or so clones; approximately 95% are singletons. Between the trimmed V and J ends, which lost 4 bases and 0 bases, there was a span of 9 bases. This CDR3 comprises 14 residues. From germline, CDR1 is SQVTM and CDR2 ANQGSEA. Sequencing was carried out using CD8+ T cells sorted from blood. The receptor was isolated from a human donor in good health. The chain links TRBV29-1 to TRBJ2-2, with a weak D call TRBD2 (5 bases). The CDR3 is CSVAVATNTGELFF. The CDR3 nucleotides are TGCAGCGTTGCTGTAGCGACGAACACCGGGGAGCTGTTTTTT.